This T cell receptor beta chain is from a study of blood T cells in healthy people across ages (dated by TCRdb to between 2014 and 2017). About the full investigation: In model experiments, template switching captured about one uniquely barcoded TCR beta cDNA molecule for every two T cells. Age-related changes in TCR beta repertoire diversity were measured in the study by deep sequencing normalized with unique cDNA molecular identifiers. Donors were grouped into four age groups: young (average roughly 15 years), middle-aged (39), aged (about 59) and long-lived (approximately 82). To avoid experimental bias, donors of different ages were randomly spread across the sequencing lanes. The study analyzed two additional independent replicas of 1 million unique cDNA reads from the same blood draw for two donors, one aged 18 to 29 and one aged 80 or older.

Its CDR3 holds 12 amino acids, cysteine through phenylalanine. The entry retains the CDR3 DNA only, 36 bases that are in frame from base 1. Sequences MNHEY (CDR1) and SVGEGT (CDR2) are obtained from the germline V gene. V sheds 0 bases and J sheds 10 bases, leaving 9 bases between their ends. Libraries were constructed by 5' RACE. Reads for this sample came from an Illumina HiSeq 2500. The second PCR ran for about 6 to 12 cycles and used a J-beta primer mix along with a sample-barcoded 5' primer. A unique molecular identifier was introduced onto each TCR beta cDNA molecule by a template-switch 5' adaptor carrying 12 random nucleotides. Each sample yielded at least 3 million CDR3-containing paired-end reads. First-strand cDNA was synthesized from all RNA with the Mint cDNA synthesis kit, primed by a TRBC-specific oligonucleotide. Following uracil-DNA glycosylase treatment, a first 18-cycle PCR with universal primers M1SS and BC2_uni_R was performed on all cDNA. On the authors' methods: For normalization, 1 million high-quality reads, each with a distinct molecular identifier, were randomly selected from each sample. Reads sharing molecular identifiers were discarded rather than binned into consensus sequences. MiTCR, with a Q25 quality threshold and the strictest error-elimination algorithm, was used for CDR3 identification, clonotype clustering and error correction. A nonparametric unseen species model using Euler transformation provided a lower-bound estimate of total TCR beta diversity. TCRdb redid the processing of the public reads, applying fastp at Q25 and MiXCR, and retained in-frame beta chains. For every CDR3 protein sequence, its rows merge into one entry that carries the most common genes and DNA. TCRdb, rather than the study authors, made the V and J calls. The sample contains fewer than 700,000 distinct CDR3 sequences, more than 45% of them found a single time. In total, the top ten clones hold 20% to 25% of the sample.

The 35 to 40 donors, aged about 6 to 95 years, were systemically healthy Caucasian individuals from Russia. Each donor gave roughly 9.5 milliliters of peripheral blood, collected into EDTA-treated Vacutainer tubes. Ficoll-Paque density-gradient centrifugation was used to isolate PBMCs, with at least 7 million per sample. Trizol reagent was used to extract total RNA from the PBMCs, yielding at least 6 micrograms per sample. For every donor, an aliquot of PBMCs went through flow cytometry to measure the percentages of naive CD45RAhigh/CD27high T cells. Of note for this clonotype: This clone's antigen is unknown. Base qualities are not provided; no much larger clone lies one nucleotide away.

Summary of the overall study and its limitations: As age increased, observed TCR beta diversity per million T cells dropped in a roughly linear way, and a significant reduction was already evident by age around 41. Estimates of total diversity from one million sequenced T cells were regarded as lower bounds and underestimates. There was a strong correlation between observed TCR beta diversity and the percentage of naive T cells measured by flow cytometry. Conclusive comparison of naive and antigen-experienced compartments was prevented by the profiling of bulk unsorted PBMCs. Because the CMV infection status of the donors was unknown, age-related changes in expanded clonotypes may potentially have been confounded. Compared with the aged group, more naive CD4+ T cells, fewer expanded clones and increased TCR diversity were shown by the long-lived group, suggesting age selection.

This chain joins TRBV6-2 or TRBV6-3 to TRBJ1-1; TRBD1 could be the D gene, as 5 bases match. The sequence was obtained from an elderly man in good health. The sample consisted of blood. The DNA is TGTGCCAGCAGTTACTCCCAGGGACGAGCTTTCTTT. This translates into CASSYSQGRAFF.